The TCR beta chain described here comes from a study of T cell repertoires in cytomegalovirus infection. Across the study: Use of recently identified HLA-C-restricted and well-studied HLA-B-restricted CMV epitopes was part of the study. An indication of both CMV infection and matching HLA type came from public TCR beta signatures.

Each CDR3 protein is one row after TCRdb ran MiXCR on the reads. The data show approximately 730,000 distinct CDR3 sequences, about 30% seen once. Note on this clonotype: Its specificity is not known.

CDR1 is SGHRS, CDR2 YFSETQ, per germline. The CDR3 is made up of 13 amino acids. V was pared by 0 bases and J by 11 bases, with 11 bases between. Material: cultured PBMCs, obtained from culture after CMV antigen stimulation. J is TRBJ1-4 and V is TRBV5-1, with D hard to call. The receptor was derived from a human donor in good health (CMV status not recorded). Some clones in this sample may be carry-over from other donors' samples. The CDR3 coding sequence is TGCGCCAGCAGCTTGGATCCGGGAGAGAAACTGTTTTTT. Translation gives CASSLDPGEKLFF.